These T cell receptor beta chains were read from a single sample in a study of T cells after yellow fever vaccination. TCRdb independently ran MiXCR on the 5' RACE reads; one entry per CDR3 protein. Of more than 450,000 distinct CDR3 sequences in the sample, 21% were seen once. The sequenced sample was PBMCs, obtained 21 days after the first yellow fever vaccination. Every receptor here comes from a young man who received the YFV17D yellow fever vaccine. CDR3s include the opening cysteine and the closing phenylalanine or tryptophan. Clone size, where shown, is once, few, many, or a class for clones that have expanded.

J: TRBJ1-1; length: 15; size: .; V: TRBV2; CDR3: CAILSANTANTEAFF
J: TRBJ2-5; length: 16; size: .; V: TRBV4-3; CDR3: CASSQDLRGKGETQYF
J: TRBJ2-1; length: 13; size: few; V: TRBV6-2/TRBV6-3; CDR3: CASRIVGSNEQFF
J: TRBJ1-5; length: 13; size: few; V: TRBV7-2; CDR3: CASSRHRDQPQHF
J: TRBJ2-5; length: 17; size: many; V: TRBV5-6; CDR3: CASSAVKAWSWEETQYF
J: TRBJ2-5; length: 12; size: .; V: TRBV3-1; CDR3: CASSRVQETQYF
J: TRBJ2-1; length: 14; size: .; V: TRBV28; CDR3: CASRGGDSYNEQFF
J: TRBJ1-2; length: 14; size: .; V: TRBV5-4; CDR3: CASSLAQGQYGYTF
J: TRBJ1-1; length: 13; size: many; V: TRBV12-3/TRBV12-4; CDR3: CASSPQQYTEAFF
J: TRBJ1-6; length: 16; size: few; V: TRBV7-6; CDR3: CASSSRGQDSGSPLHF
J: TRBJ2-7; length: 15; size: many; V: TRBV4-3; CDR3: CASSQESGLSDEQYF
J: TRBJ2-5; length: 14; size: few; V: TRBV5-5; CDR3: CASSYRPGRETQYF
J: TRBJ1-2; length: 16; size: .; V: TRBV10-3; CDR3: CAISERTGGDGYGYTF
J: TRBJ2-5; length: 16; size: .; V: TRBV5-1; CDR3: CASSLGPTLNQETQYF
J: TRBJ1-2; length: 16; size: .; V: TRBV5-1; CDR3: CASSHYPGTGDYGYTF
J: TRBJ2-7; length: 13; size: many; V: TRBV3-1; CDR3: CASGGQPSYEQYF
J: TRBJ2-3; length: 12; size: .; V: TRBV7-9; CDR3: CASSLGKATQYF
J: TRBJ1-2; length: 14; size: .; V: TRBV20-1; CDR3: CSARDYRAGYGYTF
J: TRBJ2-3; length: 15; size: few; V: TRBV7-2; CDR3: CASSFYSGGSDTQYF
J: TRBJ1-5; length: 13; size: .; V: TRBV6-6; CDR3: CASSPAGGQPQHF
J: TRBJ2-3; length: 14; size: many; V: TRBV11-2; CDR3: CASSLKGATGAQYF
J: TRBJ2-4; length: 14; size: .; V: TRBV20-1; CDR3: CSARDFSAKTFQYF
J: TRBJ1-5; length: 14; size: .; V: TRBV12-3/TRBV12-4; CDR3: CASSLELGGRPQHF
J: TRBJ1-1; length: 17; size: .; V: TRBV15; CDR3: CATSRDPFTGEVTEAFF
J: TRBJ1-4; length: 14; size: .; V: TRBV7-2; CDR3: CASSLVGDNEKLFF
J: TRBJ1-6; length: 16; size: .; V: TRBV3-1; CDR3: CASSHEQGVLGSPLHF
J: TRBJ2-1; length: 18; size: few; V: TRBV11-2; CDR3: CASSSPGTGWVSYNEQFF
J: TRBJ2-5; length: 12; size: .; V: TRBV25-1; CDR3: CATPGPSGTQYF
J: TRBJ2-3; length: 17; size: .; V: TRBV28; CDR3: CASSPLLAGFGTDTQYF
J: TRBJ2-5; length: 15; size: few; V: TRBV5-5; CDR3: CASSLGVSVKETQYF
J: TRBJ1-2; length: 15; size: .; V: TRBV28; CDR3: CASSPGLGTDYGYTF
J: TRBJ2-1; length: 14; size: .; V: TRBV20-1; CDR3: CSARVRTGGNEQFF
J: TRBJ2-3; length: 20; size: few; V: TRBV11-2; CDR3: CASSARFGILAGAFTDTQYF
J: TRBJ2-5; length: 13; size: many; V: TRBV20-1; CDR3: CSARPSGKETQYF
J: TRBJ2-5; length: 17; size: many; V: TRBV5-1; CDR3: CASSPGQTLTIQETQYF
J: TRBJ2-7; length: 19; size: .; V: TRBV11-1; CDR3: CASSLPGQSPLPHSYEQYF
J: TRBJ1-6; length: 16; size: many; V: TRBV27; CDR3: CASGGLGPVYNSPLHF
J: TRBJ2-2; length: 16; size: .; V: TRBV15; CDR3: CATSRQAVANTGELFF
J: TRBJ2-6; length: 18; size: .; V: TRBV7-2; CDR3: CASSLAGTGPVRANVLTF
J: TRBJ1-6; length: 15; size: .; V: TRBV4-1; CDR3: CASSHAGQGGSPLHF
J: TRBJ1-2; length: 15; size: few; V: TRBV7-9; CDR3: CASSGDSLALRGYTF
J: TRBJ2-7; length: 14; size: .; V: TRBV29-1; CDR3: CSVATAVSSYEQYF
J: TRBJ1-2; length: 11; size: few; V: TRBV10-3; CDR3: CAIRADRGYTF
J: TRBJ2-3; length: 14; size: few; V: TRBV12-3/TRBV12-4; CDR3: CASSFASGTDTQYF
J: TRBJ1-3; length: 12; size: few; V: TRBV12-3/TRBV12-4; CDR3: CASSSRGDTIYF